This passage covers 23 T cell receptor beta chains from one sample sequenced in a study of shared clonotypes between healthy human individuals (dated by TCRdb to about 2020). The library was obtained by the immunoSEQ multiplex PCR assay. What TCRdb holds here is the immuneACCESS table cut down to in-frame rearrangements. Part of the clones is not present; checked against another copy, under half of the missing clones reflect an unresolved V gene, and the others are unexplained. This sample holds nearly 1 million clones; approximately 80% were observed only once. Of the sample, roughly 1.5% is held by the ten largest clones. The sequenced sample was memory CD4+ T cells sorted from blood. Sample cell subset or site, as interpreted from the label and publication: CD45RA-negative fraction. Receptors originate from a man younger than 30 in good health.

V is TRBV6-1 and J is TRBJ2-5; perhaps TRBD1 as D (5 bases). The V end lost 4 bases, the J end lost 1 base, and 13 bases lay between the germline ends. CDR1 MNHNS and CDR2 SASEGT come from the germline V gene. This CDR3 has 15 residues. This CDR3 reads CASSGQFHTQETQYF. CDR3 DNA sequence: TGTGCCAGCAGTGGACAGTTCCATACCCAAGAGACCCAGTACTTC.

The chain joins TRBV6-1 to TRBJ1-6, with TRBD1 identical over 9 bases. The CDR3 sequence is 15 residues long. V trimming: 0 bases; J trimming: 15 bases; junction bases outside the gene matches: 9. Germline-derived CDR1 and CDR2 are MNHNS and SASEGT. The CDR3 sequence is CASSEAPGTGTGLHF. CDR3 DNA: TGTGCCAGCAGTGAAGCGCCGGGGACAGGGACGGGCCTCCACTTT.

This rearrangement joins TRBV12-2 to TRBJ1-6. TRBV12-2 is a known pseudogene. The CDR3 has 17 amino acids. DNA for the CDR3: TGTGCAAGTCGTCCTATTGTTAGGGCCGAAGATAATTCACCCCTCCACTTT. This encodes CASRPIVRAEDNSPLHF.

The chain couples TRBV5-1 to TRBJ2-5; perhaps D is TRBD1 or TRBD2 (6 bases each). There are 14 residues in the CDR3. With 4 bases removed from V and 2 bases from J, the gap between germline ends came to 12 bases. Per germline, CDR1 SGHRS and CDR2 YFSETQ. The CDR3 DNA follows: TGCGCCAGCAGCAGGAGGGGGGAACAAGAGACCCAGTACTTC. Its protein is CASSRRGEQETQYF. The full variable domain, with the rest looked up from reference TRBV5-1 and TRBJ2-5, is KAGVTQTPRYLIKTRGQQVTLSCSPISGHRSVSWYQQTPGQGLQFLFEYFSETQRNKGNFPGRFSGRQFSNSRSEMNVSTLELGDSALYLCASSRRGEQETQYFGPGTRLLVL.

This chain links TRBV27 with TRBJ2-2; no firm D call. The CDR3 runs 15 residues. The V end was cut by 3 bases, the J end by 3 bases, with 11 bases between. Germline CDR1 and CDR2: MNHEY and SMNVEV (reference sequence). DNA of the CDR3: TGTGCCAGCAGTTTCCGCAGGATTTACACCGGGGAGCTGTTTTTT. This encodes CASSFRRIYTGELFF.

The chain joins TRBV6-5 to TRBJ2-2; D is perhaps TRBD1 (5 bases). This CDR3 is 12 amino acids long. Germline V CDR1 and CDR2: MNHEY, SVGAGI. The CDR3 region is CATQGNTGELFF. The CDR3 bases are TGTGCTACGCAGGGTAACACCGGGGAGCTGTTTTTT.

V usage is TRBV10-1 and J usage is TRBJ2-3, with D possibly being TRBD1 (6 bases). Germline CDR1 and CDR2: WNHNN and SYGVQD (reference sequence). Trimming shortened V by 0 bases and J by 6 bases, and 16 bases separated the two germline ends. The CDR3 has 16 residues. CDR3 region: CASSESRRRGADTQYF. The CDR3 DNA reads TGCGCCAGCAGTGAGTCTCGGCGCAGGGGAGCCGATACGCAGTATTTT.

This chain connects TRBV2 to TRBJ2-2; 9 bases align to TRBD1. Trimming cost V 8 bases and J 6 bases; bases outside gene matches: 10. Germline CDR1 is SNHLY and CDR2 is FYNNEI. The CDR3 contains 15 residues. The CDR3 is CASRGSDRGAGELFF. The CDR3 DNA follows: TGTGCCAGCCGGGGCTCAGACAGGGGGGCCGGGGAGCTGTTTTTT.

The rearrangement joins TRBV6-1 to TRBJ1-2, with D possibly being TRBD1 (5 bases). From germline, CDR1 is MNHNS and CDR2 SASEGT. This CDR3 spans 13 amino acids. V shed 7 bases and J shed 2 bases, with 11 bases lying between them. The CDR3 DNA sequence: TGTGCCAGCACGTTGGGGCCGAACTATGGCTACACCTTC. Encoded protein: CASTLGPNYGYTF.

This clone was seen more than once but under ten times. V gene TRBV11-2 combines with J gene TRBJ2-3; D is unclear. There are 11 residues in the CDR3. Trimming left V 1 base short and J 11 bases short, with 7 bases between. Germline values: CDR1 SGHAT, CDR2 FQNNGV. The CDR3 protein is CASSLGVQQYF. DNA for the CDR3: TGTGCCAGCAGCTTAGGGGTTCAGCAGTATTTT.

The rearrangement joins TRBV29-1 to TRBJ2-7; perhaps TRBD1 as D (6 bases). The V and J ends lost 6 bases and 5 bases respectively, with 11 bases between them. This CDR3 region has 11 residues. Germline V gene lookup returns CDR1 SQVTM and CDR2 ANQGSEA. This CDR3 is CSVGQRNEQYF. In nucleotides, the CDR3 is TGCAGCGTAGGACAGAGGAACGAGCAGTACTTC.

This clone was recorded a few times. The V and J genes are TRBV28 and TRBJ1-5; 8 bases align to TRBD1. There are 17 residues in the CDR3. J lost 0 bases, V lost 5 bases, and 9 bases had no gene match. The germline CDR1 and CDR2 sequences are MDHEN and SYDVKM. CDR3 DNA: TGTGCCAGCAGTCGACAGGGGATGGGGTATAGCAATCAGCCCCAGCATTTT. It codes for CASSRQGMGYSNQPQHF.

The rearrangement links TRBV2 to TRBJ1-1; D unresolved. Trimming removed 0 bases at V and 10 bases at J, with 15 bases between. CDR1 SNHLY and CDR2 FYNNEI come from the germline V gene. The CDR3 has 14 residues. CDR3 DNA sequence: TGTGCCAGCAGTGAAGCGATCAGTTCCGGGTTAGCTTTCTTT. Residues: CASSEAISSGLAFF.

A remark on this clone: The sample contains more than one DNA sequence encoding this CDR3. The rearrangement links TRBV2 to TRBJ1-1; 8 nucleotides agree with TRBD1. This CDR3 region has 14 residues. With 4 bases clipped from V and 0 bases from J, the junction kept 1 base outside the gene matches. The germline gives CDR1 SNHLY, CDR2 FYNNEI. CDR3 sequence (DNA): TGTGCCAGCAGTGCGGACAGGGTGAACACTGAAGCTTTCTTT. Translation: CASSADRVNTEAFF.

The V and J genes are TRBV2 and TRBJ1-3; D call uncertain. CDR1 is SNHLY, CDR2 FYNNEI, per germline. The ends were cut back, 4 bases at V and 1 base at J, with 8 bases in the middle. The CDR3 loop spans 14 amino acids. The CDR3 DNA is TGTGCCAGCAGTGGTCGTGGGTCTGGAAACACCATATATTTT. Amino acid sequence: CASSGRGSGNTIYF.

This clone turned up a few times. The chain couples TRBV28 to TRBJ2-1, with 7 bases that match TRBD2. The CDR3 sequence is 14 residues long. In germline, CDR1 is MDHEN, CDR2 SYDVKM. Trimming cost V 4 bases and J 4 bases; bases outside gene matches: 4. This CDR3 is CASSSGTIYNEQFF. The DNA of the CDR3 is TGTGCCAGCAGTTCCGGGACTATTTACAATGAGCAGTTCTTC. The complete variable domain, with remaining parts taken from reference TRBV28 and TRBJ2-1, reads DVKVTQSSRYLVKRTGEKVFLECVQDMDHENMFWYRQDPGLGLRLIYFSYDVKMKEKGDIPEGYSVSREKKERFSLILESASTNQTSMYLCASSSGTIYNEQFFGPGTRLTVL.

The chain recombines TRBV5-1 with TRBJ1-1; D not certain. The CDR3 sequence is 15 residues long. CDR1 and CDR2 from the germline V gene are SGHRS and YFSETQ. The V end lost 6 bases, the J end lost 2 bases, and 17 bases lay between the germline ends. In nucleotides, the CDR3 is TGCGCCAGCAACATGACGGAAGCTCCCAACACTGAAGCTTTCTTT. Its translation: CASNMTEAPNTEAFF.

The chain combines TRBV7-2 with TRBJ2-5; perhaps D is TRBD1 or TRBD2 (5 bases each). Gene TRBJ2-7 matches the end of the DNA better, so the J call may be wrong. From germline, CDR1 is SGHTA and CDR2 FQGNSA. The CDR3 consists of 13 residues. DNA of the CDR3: TGTGCCAGCAGCTTACTGGGGGTGGGCGAGCAGTACTTC. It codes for CASSLLGVGEQYF.

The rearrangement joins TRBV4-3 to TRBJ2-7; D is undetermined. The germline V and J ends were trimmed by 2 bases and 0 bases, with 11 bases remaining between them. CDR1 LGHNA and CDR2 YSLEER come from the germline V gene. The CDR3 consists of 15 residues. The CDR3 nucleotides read TGCGCCAGCAGCCAATACTACCGAGACTCCTACGAGCAGTACTTC. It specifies CASSQYYRDSYEQYF.

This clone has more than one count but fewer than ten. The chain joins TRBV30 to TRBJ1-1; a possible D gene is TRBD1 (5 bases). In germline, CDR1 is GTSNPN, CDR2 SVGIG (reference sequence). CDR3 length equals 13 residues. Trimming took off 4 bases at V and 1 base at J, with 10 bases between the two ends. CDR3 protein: CAWIRGRNTEAFF. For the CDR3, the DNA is TGTGCCTGGATACGGGGGAGGAACACTGAAGCTTTCTTT.

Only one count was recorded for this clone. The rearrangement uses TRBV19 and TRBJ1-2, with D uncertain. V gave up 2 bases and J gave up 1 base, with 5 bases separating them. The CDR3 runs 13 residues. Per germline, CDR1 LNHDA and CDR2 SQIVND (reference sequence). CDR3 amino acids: CASSISSNYGYTF. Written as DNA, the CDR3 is TGTGCCAGTAGTATAAGTAGTAACTATGGCTACACCTTC.

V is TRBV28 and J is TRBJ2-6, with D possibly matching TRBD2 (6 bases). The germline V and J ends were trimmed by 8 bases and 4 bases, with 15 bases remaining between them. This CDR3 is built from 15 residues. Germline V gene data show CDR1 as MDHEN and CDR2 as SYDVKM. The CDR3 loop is CASEDGGFGANVLTF. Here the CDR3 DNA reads TGTGCCAGCGAAGATGGAGGGTTCGGGGCCAACGTCCTGACTTTC.

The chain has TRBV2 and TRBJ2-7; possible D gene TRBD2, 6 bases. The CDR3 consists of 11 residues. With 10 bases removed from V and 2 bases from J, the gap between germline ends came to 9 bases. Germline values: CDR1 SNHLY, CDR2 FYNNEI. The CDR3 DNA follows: TGTGCCATAAGACTAGCCTACGAGCAGTACTTC. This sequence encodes CAIRLAYEQYF.